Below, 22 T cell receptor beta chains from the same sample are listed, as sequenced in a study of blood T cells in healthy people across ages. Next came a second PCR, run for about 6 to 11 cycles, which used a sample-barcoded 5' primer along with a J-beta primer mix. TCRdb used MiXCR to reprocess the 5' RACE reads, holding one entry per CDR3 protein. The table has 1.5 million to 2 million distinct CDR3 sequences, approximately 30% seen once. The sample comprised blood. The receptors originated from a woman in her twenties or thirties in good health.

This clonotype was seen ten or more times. The CDR3 spells CATSREGLAAETQYF. The DNA for the CDR3 is TGTGCCACCAGCAGAGAGGGGCTAGCAGCAGAGACCCAGTACTTC. This chain links TRBV15 with TRBJ2-5; either TRBD1 or TRBD2 may fit D (5 bases each). This CDR3 has 15 residues. The germline gives CDR1 LNHNV, CDR2 YYDKDF (reference sequence). V lost 0 bases and J 4 bases, leaving 12 bases between the germline ends.

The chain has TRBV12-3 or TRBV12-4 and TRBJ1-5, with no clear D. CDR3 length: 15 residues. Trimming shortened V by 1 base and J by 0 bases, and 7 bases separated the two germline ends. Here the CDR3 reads CASSLVFSSNQPQHF. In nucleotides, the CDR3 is TGTGCCAGCAGTTTAGTTTTTTCTAGCAATCAGCCCCAGCATTTT.

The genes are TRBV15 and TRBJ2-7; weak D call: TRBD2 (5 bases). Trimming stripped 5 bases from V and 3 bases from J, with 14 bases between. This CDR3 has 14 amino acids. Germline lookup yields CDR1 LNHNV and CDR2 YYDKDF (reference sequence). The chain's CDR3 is CATSGGLAVYEQYF. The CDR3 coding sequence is TGTGCCACCAGCGGCGGACTGGCCGTCTACGAGCAGTACTTC.

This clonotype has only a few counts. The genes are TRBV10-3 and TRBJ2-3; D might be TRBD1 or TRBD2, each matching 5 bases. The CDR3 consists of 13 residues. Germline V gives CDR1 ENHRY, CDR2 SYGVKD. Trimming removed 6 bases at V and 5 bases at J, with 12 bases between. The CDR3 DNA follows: TGTGCCATCAGGGGGGAAGTGGAAGATACGCAGTATTTT. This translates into CAIRGEVEDTQYF.

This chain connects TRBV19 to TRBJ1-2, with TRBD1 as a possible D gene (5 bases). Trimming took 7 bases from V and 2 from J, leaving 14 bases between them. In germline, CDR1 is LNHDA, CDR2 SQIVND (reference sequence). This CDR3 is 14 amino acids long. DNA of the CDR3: TGTGCCAGTACCCCGGCGCAGGGAAACTATGGCTACACCTTC. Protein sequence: CASTPAQGNYGYTF. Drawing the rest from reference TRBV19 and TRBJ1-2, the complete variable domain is DGGITQSPKYLFRKEGQNVTLSCEQNLNHDAMYWYRQDPGQGLRLIYYSQIVNDFQKGDIAEGYSVSREKKESFPLTVTSAQKNPTAFYLCASTPAQGNYGYTFGSGTRLTVV.

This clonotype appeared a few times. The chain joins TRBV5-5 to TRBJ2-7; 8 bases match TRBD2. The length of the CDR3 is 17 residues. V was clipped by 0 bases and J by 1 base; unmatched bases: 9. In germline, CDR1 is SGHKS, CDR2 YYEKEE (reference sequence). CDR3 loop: CASSLAGSGGASYEQYF. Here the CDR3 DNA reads TGTGCCAGCAGCTTGGCCGGGAGCGGGGGTGCTTCCTACGAGCAGTACTTC.

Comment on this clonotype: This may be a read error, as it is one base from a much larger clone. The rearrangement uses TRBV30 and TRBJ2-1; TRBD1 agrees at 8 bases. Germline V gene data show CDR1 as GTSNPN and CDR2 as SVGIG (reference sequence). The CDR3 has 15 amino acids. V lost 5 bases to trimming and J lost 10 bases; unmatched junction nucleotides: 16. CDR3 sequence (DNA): TGTGCCTGGGAAGATACAGGGGGGAGCTCCTACGAGCAGTTCTTC. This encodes CAWEDTGGSSYEQFF.

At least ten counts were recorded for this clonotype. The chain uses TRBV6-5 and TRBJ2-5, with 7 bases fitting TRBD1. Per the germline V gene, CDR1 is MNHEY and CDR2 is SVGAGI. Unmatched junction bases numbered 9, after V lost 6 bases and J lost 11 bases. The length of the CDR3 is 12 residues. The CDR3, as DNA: TGTGCCAGCAGGGCCGGGACAGCGATTCAGTACTTC. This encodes CASRAGTAIQYF.

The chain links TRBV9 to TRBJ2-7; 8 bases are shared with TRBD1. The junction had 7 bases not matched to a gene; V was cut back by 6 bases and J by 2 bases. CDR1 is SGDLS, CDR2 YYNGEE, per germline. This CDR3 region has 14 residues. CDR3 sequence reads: CASKERDRTYEQYF. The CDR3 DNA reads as TGTGCCAGCAAAGAAAGGGACAGGACCTACGAGCAGTACTTC. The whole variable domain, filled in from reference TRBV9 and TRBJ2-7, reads DSGVTQTPKHLITATGQRVTLRCSPRSGDLSVYWYQQSLDQGLQFLIQYYNGEERAKGNILERFSAQQFPDLHSELNLSSLELGDSALYFCASKERDRTYEQYFGPGTRLTVT.

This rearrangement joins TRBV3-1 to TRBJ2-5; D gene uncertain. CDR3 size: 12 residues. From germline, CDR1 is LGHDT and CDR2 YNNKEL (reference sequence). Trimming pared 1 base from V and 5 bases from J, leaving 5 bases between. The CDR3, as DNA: TGTGCCAGCAGCCAAGCCCCTGAGACCCAGTACTTC. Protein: CASSQAPETQYF.

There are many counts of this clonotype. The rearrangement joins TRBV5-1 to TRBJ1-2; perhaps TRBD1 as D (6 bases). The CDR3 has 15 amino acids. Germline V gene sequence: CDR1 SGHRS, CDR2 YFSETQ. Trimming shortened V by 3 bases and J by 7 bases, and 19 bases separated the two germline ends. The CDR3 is CASSSTTDSYTGYTF. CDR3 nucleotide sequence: TGCGCCAGCAGCTCGACTACGGACAGCTATACTGGCTACACCTTC.

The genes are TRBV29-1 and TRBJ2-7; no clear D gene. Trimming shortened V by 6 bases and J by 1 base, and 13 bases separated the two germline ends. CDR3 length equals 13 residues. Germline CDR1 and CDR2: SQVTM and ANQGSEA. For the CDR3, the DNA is TGCAGCGTACACCGACCCGAGTCCTACGAGCAGTACTTC. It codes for CSVHRPESYEQYF.

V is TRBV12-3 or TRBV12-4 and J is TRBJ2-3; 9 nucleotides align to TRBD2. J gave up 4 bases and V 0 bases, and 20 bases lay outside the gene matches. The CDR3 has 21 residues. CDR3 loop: CASSLATPDSGSGLRPDTQYF. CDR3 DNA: TGTGCCAGCAGTTTAGCGACTCCGGATAGCGGGAGTGGACTTCGGCCAGATACGCAGTATTTT.

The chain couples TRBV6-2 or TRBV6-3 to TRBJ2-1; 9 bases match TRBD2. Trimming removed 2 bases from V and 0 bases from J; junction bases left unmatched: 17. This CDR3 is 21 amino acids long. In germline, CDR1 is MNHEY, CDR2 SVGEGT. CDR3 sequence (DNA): TGTGCCAGCAGTTACGAGGTACCCCCCCTAGCGGGATCCTACTCCTACAATGAGCAGTTCTTC. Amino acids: CASSYEVPPLAGSYSYNEQFF.

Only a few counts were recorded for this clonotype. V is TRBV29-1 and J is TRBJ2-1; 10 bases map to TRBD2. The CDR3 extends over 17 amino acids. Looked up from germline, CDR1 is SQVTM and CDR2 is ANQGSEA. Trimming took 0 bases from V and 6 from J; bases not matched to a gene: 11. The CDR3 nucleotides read TGCAGCGTTGAAGATCAGCGGGGGGGGTATAGGAGCAATGAGCAGTTCTTC. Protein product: CSVEDQRGGYRSNEQFF.

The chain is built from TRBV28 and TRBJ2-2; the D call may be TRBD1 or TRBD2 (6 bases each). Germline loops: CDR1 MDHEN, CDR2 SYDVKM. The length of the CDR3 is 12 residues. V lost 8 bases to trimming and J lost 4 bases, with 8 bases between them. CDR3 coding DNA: TGTGCCAGCGAGGGGGGCACCGGGGAGCTGTTTTTT. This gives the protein CASEGGTGELFF.

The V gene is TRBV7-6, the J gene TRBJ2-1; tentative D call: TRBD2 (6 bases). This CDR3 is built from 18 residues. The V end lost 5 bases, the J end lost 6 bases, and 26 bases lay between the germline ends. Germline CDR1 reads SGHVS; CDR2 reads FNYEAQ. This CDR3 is CASSTTIFSGHFGNEQFF. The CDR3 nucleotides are TGTGCCAGCAGCACAACGATCTTTAGCGGACACTTTGGCAATGAGCAGTTCTTC. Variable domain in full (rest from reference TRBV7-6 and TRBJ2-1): GAGVSQSPRYKVTKRGQDVALRCDPISGHVSLYWYRQALGQGPEFLTYFNYEAQQDKSGLPNDRFSAERPEGSISTLTIQRTEQRDSAMYRCASSTTIFSGHFGNEQFFGPGTRLTVL.

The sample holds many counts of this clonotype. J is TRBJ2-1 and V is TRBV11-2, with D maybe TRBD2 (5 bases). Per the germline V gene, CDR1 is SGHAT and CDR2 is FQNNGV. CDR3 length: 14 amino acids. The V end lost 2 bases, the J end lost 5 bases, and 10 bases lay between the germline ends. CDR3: CASSLYREDNEQFF. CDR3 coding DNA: TGTGCCAGCAGCTTATACCGGGAAGACAATGAGCAGTTCTTC.

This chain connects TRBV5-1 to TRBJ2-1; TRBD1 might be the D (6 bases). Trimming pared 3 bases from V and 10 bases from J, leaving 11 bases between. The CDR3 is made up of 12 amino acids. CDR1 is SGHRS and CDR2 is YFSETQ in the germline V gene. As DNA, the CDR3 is TGCGCCAGCAGCTACAGGGACGTAGAGCAGTTCTTC. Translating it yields CASSYRDVEQFF.

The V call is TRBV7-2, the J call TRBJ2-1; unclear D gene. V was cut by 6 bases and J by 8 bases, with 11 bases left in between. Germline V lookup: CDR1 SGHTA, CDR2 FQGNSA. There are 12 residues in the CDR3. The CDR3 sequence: CASSNGWYEQFF. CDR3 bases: TGTGCCAGCAGTAACGGATGGTATGAGCAGTTCTTC.

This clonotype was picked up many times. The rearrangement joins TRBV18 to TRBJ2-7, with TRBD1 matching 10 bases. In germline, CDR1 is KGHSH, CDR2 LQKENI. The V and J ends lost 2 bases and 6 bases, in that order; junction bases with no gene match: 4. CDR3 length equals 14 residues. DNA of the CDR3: TGTGCCAGCTCACCAGAGACAGGGGGCGTCGAGCAGTACTTC. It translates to CASSPETGGVEQYF.

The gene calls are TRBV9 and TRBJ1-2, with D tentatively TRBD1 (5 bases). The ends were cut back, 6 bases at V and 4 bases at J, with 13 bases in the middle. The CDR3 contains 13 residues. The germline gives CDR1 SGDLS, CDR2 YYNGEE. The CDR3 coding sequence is TGTGCCAGCACCCCGGGGCCGAGCTATGGCTACACCTTC. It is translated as CASTPGPSYGYTF.